The 20 T cell receptor beta chains below come from one sample, sequenced in a study of a mutant IDH1 vaccine in newly diagnosed glioma. Time point reported: week 35, safety follow-up. Mutant IDH1 20-mer peptide, at 300 ug, made up each vaccine dose, with topical imiquimod. TCRdb's copy holds only in-frame clones and misses some; the assay was immunoSEQ multiplex PCR. Of roughly 32,000 clones listed, about four fifths are singletons. These receptors lack a known antigen. The sample was PBMCs, taken from a glioma patient whose treatment included an IDH1 peptide vaccine. Receptor source: a man aged 40-49 years with glioma. Some clones in this sample may be carry-over from other donors' samples.

The chain carries TRBV15 and TRBJ2-1; unclear D gene. V shed 4 bases and J shed 2 bases, with 12 bases lying between them. The germline gives CDR1 LNHNV, CDR2 YYDKDF (reference sequence). The CDR3 totals 15 residues. As DNA, the CDR3 is TGTGCCACCAGCAAAGATCGACTGACCTACAATGAGCAGTTCTTC. Translation: CATSKDRLTYNEQFF.

This clone was detected only a few times. V gene TRBV6-5 combines with J gene TRBJ1-1; D not certain. The ends were cut back, 8 bases at V and 1 base at J, with 11 bases in the middle. This CDR3 comprises 13 residues. The germline V gene encodes CDR1 MNHEY and CDR2 SVGAGI. In nucleotides, the CDR3 is TGTGCCAGCGGGCAACAGTCGAACACTGAAGCTTTCTTT. Its translation: CASGQQSNTEAFF.

V usage is TRBV7-2 and J usage is TRBJ1-5; a weak D match, TRBD1 (5 bases). The CDR3 is 17 amino acids. Germline V gene data show CDR1 as SGHTA and CDR2 as FQGNSA. The V and J ends lost 4 bases and 0 bases respectively, with 16 bases between them. In nucleotides, the CDR3 is TGTGCCAGCAGCTCTTATACAGGATATTATAGCAATCAGCCCCAGCATTTT. Translating it yields CASSSYTGYYSNQPQHF. Drawing the rest from reference TRBV7-2 and TRBJ1-5, the complete variable domain is GAGVSQSPSNKVTEKGKDVELRCDPISGHTALYWYRQSLGQGLEFLIYFQGNSAPDKSGLPSDRFSAERTGGSVSTLTIQRTQQEDSAVYLCASSSYTGYYSNQPQHFGDGTRLSIL.

The CDR3 sequence is CASSEVGGGNQPQHF. The CDR3 coding sequence is TGTGCCAGCAGTGAAGTAGGGGGCGGTAATCAGCCCCAGCATTTT. V usage is TRBV6-1 and J usage is TRBJ1-5; TRBD1 matches at 7 bases. This CDR3 contains 15 residues. J was trimmed by 4 bases and V by 1 base; bases with no gene match: 4. CDR1 MNHNS and CDR2 SASEGT come from the germline V gene.

This chain links TRBV6-1 with TRBJ2-7; 7 bases map to TRBD1. The CDR3 has 13 residues. Trimming at V came to 7 bases and at J to 0 bases, leaving 3 bases not matched to a gene. Looked up from germline, CDR1 is MNHNS and CDR2 is SASEGT. CDR3 loop: CASTGQDSYEQYF. CDR3 nucleotides: TGTGCCAGCACCGGACAGGACTCCTACGAGCAGTACTTC.

V usage is TRBV19 and J usage is TRBJ2-3; 14 bases match TRBD2. This CDR3 is built from 15 residues. Germline-derived CDR1 and CDR2 are LNHDA and SQIVND (reference sequence). V was clipped by 3 bases and J by 7 bases; unmatched bases: 3. The CDR3 DNA follows: TGTGCCAGTAGTATCGGACTAGCGGGGGGTTATACGCAGTATTTT. Its translation is CASSIGLAGGYTQYF. The full variable domain, its missing parts supplied by reference TRBV19 and TRBJ2-3, is DGGITQSPKYLFRKEGQNVTLSCEQNLNHDAMYWYRQDPGQGLRLIYYSQIVNDFQKGDIAEGYSVSREKKESFPLTVTSAQKNPTAFYLCASSIGLAGGYTQYFGPGTRLTVL.

In nucleotides, the CDR3 is TGTGCCAGCAGCTTACAGGGAGACATCCAAGAGACCCAGTACTTC. This codes for CASSLQGDIQETQYF. The V gene is TRBV7-2, the J gene TRBJ2-5; D may be TRBD1 or TRBD2 (5 bases each). Trimming took 2 bases from V and 1 from J, leaving 11 bases between them. CDR1 is SGHTA, CDR2 FQGNSA, per germline. This CDR3 spans 15 amino acids.

A few counts support this clone. V usage is TRBV18 and J usage is TRBJ1-1; 9 nucleotides align to TRBD1. From germline, CDR1 is KGHSH and CDR2 LQKENI. J lost 3 bases, V lost 0 bases, and 5 bases had no gene match. CDR3 length: 16 residues. CDR3 residues: CASSPPTGGIDTEAFF. CDR3 coding DNA: TGTGCCAGCTCACCACCGACAGGGGGAATCGACACTGAAGCTTTCTTT.

The CDR3 here is CAWSHREYSNQPQHF. The CDR3 DNA sequence: TGTGCCTGGAGTCACAGGGAATATAGCAATCAGCCCCAGCATTTT. The chain uses TRBV30 and TRBJ1-5; D possibly corresponds to TRBD1 (6 bases). The CDR3 sequence is 15 residues long. Looked up from germline, CDR1 is GTSNPN and CDR2 is SVGIG (reference sequence). Between the trimmed V and J ends, which lost 2 bases and 0 bases, there was a span of 11 bases. The whole variable domain, filled in from reference TRBV30 and TRBJ1-5, reads SQTIHQWPATLVQPVGSPLSLECTVEGTSNPNLYWYRQAAGRGLQLLFYSVGIGQISSEVPQNLSASRPQDRQFILSSKKLLLSDSGFYLCAWSHREYSNQPQHFGDGTRLSIL.

This clone counts as large (0.1 to 1%). This sequence joins TRBV2 and TRBJ1-1; possibly TRBD1 for D (5 bases). The V gene lost 7 bases and the J gene lost 10 bases, with 22 bases spanning the gap. Germline V CDR1 and CDR2: SNHLY, FYNNEI. There are 14 residues in the CDR3. CDR3 in amino acids: CASMGEASIRVAFF. The DNA of the CDR3 is TGTGCCAGCATGGGGGAAGCCTCGATTCGGGTAGCTTTCTTT.

The rearrangement uses TRBV29-1 and TRBJ1-2, with 7 bases fitting TRBD1. Germline values: CDR1 SQVTM, CDR2 ANQGSEA. V lost 8 bases, J lost 4 bases, and 13 bases stayed unmatched. The CDR3 contains 14 residues. Written as DNA, the CDR3 is TGCAGCACCGCCCGGGGGACAGAGAGCTATGGCTACACCTTC. Translated, it gives CSTARGTESYGYTF.

V is TRBV2 and J is TRBJ1-4, with TRBD1 matching 8 bases. Germline V gives CDR1 SNHLY, CDR2 FYNNEI. V lost 6 bases and J lost 3; bases outside the gene matches: 6. This CDR3 spans 15 amino acids. CDR3 DNA: TGTGCCAGCAGGCCAGGGGGCTCAGCTAATGAAAAACTGTTTTTT. It encodes CASRPGGSANEKLFF.

This chain joins TRBV6-1 and TRBJ1-1; 7 bases match TRBD1. This CDR3 is 13 amino acids long. Germline assignment: CDR1 MNHNS and CDR2 SASEGT. J was trimmed by 4 bases and V by 7 bases; bases with no gene match: 6. DNA for the CDR3: TGTGCCAGCACGAGGGGGCAGATCACTGAAGCTTTCTTT. Residues: CASTRGQITEAFF.

This chain connects TRBV19 to TRBJ1-2; D perhaps matches TRBD1 (6 bases). Trimming took off 3 bases at V and 0 bases at J, with 17 bases between the two ends. CDR3 length: 17 residues. Germline assignment: CDR1 LNHDA and CDR2 SQIVND (reference sequence). CDR3 nucleotides: TGTGCCAGTAGTATGACTCGGACAGAACGAGCTAACTATGGCTACACCTTC. This encodes CASSMTRTERANYGYTF.

The V gene is TRBV28, the J gene TRBJ1-1, with D maybe TRBD1 (5 bases). The CDR3 spans 14 residues. Trimming left V 4 bases short and J 5 bases short, with 14 bases between. Germline V gene lookup returns CDR1 MDHEN and CDR2 SYDVKM. CDR3 nucleotide sequence: TGTGCCAGCAGTTATGGGGCCTTGGGGACTGAAGCTTTCTTT. Its protein is CASSYGALGTEAFF. Based on the CDR3 plus reference TRBV28 and TRBJ1-1, the full variable domain is DVKVTQSSRYLVKRTGEKVFLECVQDMDHENMFWYRQDPGLGLRLIYFSYDVKMKEKGDIPEGYSVSREKKERFSLILESASTNQTSMYLCASSYGALGTEAFFGQGTRLTVV.

The rearrangement links TRBV5-1 to TRBJ2-7, with D maybe TRBD1 (6 bases). The length of the CDR3 is 14 residues. CDR1 and CDR2 from the germline V gene are SGHRS and YFSETQ. V lost 4 bases and J 4 bases, leaving 15 bases between the germline ends. The CDR3 loop reads CASSGTQGQYEQYF. CDR3 DNA sequence: TGCGCCAGCAGCGGAACCCAGGGGCAATACGAGCAGTACTTC.

This chain uses TRBV19 with TRBJ1-5; no firm D call. Trimming pared 5 bases from V and 2 bases from J, leaving 10 bases between. The CDR3 contains 14 residues. Germline V gene data show CDR1 as LNHDA and CDR2 as SQIVND (reference sequence). The CDR3 coding sequence is TGTGCCAGTAGTCTGACGGCGGGCAATCAGCCCCAGCATTTT. As protein: CASSLTAGNQPQHF.

The V gene is TRBV19, the J gene TRBJ1-6; TRBD1 agrees at 7 bases. The CDR3 runs 13 residues. Per the germline V gene, CDR1 is LNHDA and CDR2 is SQIVND (reference sequence). Germline trimming cut 8 bases from V and 9 bases from J; bases unmatched to any gene: 7. The CDR3 DNA follows: TGTGCCAGTTCAGACAGGGTGAGTTCACCCCTCCACTTT. It encodes CASSDRVSSPLHF. The full variable domain, rest sourced from reference TRBV19 and TRBJ1-6, is DGGITQSPKYLFRKEGQNVTLSCEQNLNHDAMYWYRQDPGQGLRLIYYSQIVNDFQKGDIAEGYSVSREKKESFPLTVTSAQKNPTAFYLCASSDRVSSPLHFGNGTRLTVT.

The chain recombines TRBV4-1 with TRBJ1-2; D not resolved. This CDR3 spans 13 amino acids. Deletions cut 4 bases from V and 4 bases from J, with 10 bases between. The germline V gene encodes CDR1 MGHRA and CDR2 YSYEKL. Here the CDR3 reads CASSPARSYGYTF. The CDR3 coding sequence is TGCGCCAGCAGCCCAGCCCGCAGCTATGGCTACACCTTC.

The chain carries TRBV28 and TRBJ2-2, with 7 positions matching TRBD2. The CDR3 spans 14 residues. The V gene's germline CDR1 is MDHEN and CDR2 SYDVKM. V dropped 6 bases and J dropped 6; count of bases not matched to a gene: 7. The CDR3 is CASSWGGGAGELFF. The CDR3 bases are TGTGCCAGCAGCTGGGGGGGAGGGGCCGGGGAGCTGTTTTTT.